This T cell receptor (beta chain) came from a study of blood T cell repertoires in COVID-19. Study details: T cells, B-cell-depleted T cells, or PBMCs supplied cDNA or gDNA.

Libraries were prepared by immunoSEQ multiplex PCR; TCRdb keeps only in-frame clonotypes and omits some of them. The sample holds approximately 150,000 clones, 87% seen once. From germline, CDR1 is SNHLY and CDR2 FYNNEI. This CDR3 region has 15 residues. The junction had 5 bases not matched to a gene; V was cut back by 5 bases and J by 1 base. Participants were aged roughly 18 to 90 years from approximately 23 US areas. In assigning cohorts, the study relied on participant-reported clinical history. The sequence derives from a woman in her thirties or forties who had been exposed to COVID-19. The V and J genes are TRBV2 and TRBJ2-3, with 8 nucleotides matching TRBD2. The sample was PBMCs or T cells enriched from blood (not recorded which). The CDR3 is CASSKETSGTDTQYF. CDR3 coding DNA: TGTGCCAGCAGTAAAGAGACTAGCGGCACAGATACGCAGTATTTT.